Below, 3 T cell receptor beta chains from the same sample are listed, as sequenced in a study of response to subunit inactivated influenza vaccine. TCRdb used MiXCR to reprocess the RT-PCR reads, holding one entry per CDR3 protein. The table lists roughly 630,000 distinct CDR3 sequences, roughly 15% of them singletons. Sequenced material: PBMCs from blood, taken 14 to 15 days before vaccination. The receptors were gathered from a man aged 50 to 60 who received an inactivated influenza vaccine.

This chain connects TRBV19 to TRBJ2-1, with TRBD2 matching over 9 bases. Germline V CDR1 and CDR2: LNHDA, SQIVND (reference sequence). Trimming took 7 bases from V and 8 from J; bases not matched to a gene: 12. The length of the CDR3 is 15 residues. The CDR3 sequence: CASTRAGGPGYEQFF. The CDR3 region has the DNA TGTGCCAGTACCAGGGCGGGAGGGCCTGGGTATGAGCAGTTCTTC.

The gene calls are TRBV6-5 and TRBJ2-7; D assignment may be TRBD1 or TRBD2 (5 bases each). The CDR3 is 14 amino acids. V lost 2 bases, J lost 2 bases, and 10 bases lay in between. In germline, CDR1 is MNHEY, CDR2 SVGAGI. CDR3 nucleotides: TGTGCCAGCAGTTACGGGACGAGCCCCTACGAGCAGTACTTC. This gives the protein CASSYGTSPYEQYF.

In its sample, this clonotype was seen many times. DNA for the CDR3: TGTGCCACCAGTGAGCGGGACCATGGCTACACCTTC. This gives the protein CATSERDHGYTF. The V call is TRBV24-1, the J call TRBJ1-2; D possibly corresponds to TRBD1 (5 bases). Germline V gene sequence: CDR1 KGHDR, CDR2 SFDVKD. This CDR3 comprises 12 residues. With 4 bases removed from V and 6 bases from J, the gap between germline ends came to 8 bases.